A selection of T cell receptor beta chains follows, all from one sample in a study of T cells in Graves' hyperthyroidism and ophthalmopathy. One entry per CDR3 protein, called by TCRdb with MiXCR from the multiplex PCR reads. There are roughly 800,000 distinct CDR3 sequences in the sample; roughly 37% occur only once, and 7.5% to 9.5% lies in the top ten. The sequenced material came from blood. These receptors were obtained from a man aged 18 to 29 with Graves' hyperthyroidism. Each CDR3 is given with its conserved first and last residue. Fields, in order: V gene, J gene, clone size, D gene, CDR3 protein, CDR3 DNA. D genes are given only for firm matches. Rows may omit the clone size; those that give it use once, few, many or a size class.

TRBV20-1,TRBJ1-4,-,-,CSARREINEKLFF,TGCAGTGCTAGGCGGGAGATTAATGAAAAACTGTTTTTT
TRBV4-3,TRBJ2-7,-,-,CASSQEVGWTYEQYF,TGCGCCAGCAGCCAAGAAGTCGGGTGGACCTACGAGCAGTACTTC
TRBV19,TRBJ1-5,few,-,CASSISPYSNQPQHF,TGTGCCAGTAGTATATCTCCGTATAGCAATCAGCCCCAGCATTTT
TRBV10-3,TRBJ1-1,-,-,CASSYSGTGLNTEAFF,TGTGCCAGCAGTTACTCAGGAACAGGACTGAACACTGAAGCTTTCTTT
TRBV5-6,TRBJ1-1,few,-,CASRHEGTEAFF,TGTGCCAGCAGACATGAAGGGACTGAAGCTTTCTTT
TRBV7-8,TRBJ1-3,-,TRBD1,CASSWRTGGGNTIYF,TGTGCCAGCAGCTGGAGGACAGGGGGCGGAAACACCATATATTTT
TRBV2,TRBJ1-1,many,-,CASLSGGEAFF,TGTGCCAGCTTAAGTGGTGGTGAAGCTTTCTTT
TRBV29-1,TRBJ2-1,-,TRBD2,CSVEGWTSGRDEQFF,TGCAGCGTTGAAGGGTGGACTAGCGGGAGGGATGAGCAGTTCTTC
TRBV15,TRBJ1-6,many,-,CATSRTREKSPLHF,TGTGCCACCAGCCGTACAAGGGAGAAATCACCCCTCCACTTT
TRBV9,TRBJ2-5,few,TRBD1,CASSPPTGEETQYF,TGTGCCAGCAGCCCCCCCACAGGGGAAGAGACCCAGTACTTC
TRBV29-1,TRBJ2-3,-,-,CSVSGTTGTDTQYF,TGCAGCGTCTCCGGAACGACAGGAACAGATACGCAGTATTTT
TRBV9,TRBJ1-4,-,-,CASSLATATNEKLFF,TGTGCCAGCAGCTTAGCGACGGCAACAAATGAAAAACTGTTTTTT
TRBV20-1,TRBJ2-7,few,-,CSAPPGVLVDEQYF,TGCAGTGCTCCTCCAGGAGTCCTGGTCGACGAGCAGTACTTC
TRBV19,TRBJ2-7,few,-,CASSRAGQIYEQYF,TGTGCCAGTAGTAGGGCGGGACAGATCTACGAGCAGTACTTC
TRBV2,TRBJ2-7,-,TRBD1,CASKGTGGYGQYF,TGTGCCAGCAAGGGGACAGGGGGGTATGGGCAGTACTTC
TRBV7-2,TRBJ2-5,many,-,CASSRVEGETQYF,TGTGCCAGCAGCCGTGTGGAGGGGGAGACCCAGTACTTC
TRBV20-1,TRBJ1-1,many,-,CSARGAAFF,TGCAGTGCTAGAGGGGCGGCTTTCTTT
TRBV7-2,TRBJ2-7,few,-,CASSLDDQGRQYF,TGTGCCAGCAGCTTAGATGACCAGGGCCGGCAGTACTTC
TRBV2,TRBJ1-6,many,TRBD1,CASSGRQGASNSPLHF,TGTGCCAGCAGTGGTCGACAGGGGGCAAGTAATTCACCCCTCCACTTT
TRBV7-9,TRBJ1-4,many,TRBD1,CASSLAQGPDEKLFF,TGTGCCAGCAGCTTAGCACAGGGGCCAGATGAAAAACTGTTTTTT
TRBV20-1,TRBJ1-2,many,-,CSASKGPYGYTF,TGCAGTGCTAGTAAAGGCCCCTATGGCTACACCTTC
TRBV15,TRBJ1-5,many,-,CATSRERDISNQPQHF,TGTGCCACCAGCAGAGAACGGGACATTAGCAATCAGCCCCAGCATTTT
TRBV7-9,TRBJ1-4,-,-,CASSSLGTTDEKLFF,TGTGCCAGCAGCTCCCTGGGGACGACGGATGAAAAACTGTTTTTT
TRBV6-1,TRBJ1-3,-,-,CASSDRRGLGNTIYF,TGTGCCAGCAGTGACAGACGGGGTTTAGGAAACACCATATATTTT
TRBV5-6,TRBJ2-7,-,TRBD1,CASTRTGNEQYF,TGTGCCAGCACCCGGACAGGGAACGAGCAGTACTTC
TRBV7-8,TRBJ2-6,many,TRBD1,CASSLGQGNGANVLTF,TGTGCCAGCAGCTTAGGACAGGGGAACGGGGCCAACGTCCTGACTTTC
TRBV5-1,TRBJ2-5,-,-,CASSLGLISETQYF,TGCGCCAGCAGCCTCGGACTCATTTCGGAGACCCAGTACTTC
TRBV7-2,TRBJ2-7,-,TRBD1,CAIRYTGTGNTYEQYF,TGTGCCATCAGGTACACCGGGACAGGAAACACCTACGAGCAGTACTTC
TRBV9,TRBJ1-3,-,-,CARSPGTSGNTIYF,TGTGCCAGAAGCCCCGGGACCTCTGGAAACACCATATATTTT
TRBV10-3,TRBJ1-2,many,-,CAIPSVGYGYTF,TGTGCCATCCCCTCGGTGGGCTATGGCTACACCTTC
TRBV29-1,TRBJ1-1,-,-,CSASRRAPLNTEAFF,TGCAGCGCTTCTAGGAGGGCACCCTTGAACACTGAAGCTTTCTTT
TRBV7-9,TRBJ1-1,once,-,CASSSYRTASTEAFF,TGCGCCAGCAGCTCTTATCGGACAGCGAGCACTGAAGCTTTCTTT
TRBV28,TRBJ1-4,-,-,CASSIRGNEKLFF,TGTGCCAGCAGTATCAGGGGTAATGAAAAACTGTTTTTT
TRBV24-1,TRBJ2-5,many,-,CATSDRRETQYF,TGTGCCACCAGTGACCGGAGGGAGACCCAGTACTTC
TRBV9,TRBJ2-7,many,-,CASSVGDRLTYEQYF,TGTGCCAGCAGCGTAGGAGACAGGCTTACCTACGAGCAGTACTTC
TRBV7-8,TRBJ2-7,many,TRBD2,CASSGGDRYEQYF,TGTGCCAGCAGCGGGGGGGATAGGTACGAGCAGTACTTC
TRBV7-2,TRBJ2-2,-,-,CASSQVGGLGELFF,TGTGCCAGCAGCCAAGTTGGAGGATTGGGAGAGCTGTTTTTT
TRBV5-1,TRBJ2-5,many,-,CASSLAREGETQYF,TGCGCCAGCAGCTTGGCGAGGGAAGGAGAGACCCAGTACTTC
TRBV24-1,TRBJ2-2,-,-,CATYFDFGRTGELFF,TGTGCCACATACTTTGACTTTGGCAGGACCGGGGAGCTGTTTTTT
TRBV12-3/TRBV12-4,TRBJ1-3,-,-,CASSPGHGNTIYF,TGTGCCAGCAGTCCCGGACACGGAAACACCATATATTTT
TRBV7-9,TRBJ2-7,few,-,CASRPLSSSYEQYF,TGTGCCAGCCGACCCCTCTCAAGCTCCTACGAGCAGTACTTC
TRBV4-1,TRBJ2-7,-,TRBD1,CASSQDRYQGAIEQYF,TGCGCCAGCAGCCAAGATCGATACCAGGGGGCAATTGAGCAGTACTTC
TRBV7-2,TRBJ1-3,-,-,CASSPGGVRGNTIYF,TGTGCCAGCAGCCCCGGGGGCGTCAGGGGAAACACCATATATTTT
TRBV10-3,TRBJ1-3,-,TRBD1,CATGTGGNTIYF,TGTGCCACCGGGACAGGCGGAAACACCATATATTTT
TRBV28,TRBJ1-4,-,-,CASSITGSWEKLFF,TGTGCCAGCAGTATTACAGGGAGTTGGGAAAAACTGTTTTTT
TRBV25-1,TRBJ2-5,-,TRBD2,CASRGSGEETQYF,TGTGCCAGCAGGGGTAGCGGGGAAGAGACCCAGTACTTC
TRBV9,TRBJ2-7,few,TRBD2,CASSVMPSGSYEQYF,TGTGCCAGCAGCGTAATGCCTAGCGGGAGCTACGAGCAGTACTTC
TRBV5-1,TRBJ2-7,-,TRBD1,CASSLVSGQGVAYEQYF,TGCGCCAGCAGCTTGGTCTCGGGACAGGGGGTTGCCTACGAGCAGTACTTC
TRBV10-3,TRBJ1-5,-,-,CATGSGSDQPQHF,TGTGCCACCGGGTCGGGGAGCGATCAGCCCCAGCATTTT
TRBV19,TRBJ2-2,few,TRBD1,CASTSGTGYTGELFF,TGTGCCAGTACTTCCGGGACAGGGTACACCGGGGAGCTGTTTTTT
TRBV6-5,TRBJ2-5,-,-,CASSDMWGQQETQYF,TGTGCCAGCAGTGACATGTGGGGGCAGCAAGAGACCCAGTACTTC
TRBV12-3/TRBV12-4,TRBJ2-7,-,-,CASSQRWGVLYEQYF,TGTGCCAGCAGCCAACGTTGGGGGGTACTCTACGAGCAGTACTTC
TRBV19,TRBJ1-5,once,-,CASWRGPTNQPQHF,TGTGCTAGTTGGCGGGGACCGACAAATCAGCCCCAGCATTTT
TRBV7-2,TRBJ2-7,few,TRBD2,CASSLAAGGTPYEQYF,TGTGCCAGCAGCTTAGCAGCGGGGGGGACCCCCTACGAGCAGTACTTC
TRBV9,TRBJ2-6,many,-,CASSVDDGHLWVPNVLTF,TGTGCCAGCAGCGTAGATGACGGCCACCTCTGGGTTCCCAACGTCCTGACTTTC